What follows are 7 T cell receptor beta chains derived from one specimen sequenced in a study of T cell responses to AZD1222 COVID-19 vaccine. Produced via immunoSEQ multiplex PCR; TCRdb's table is partial and in-frame only. The table lists 180,000 or so clones, 92% of them singletons. Specimen: peripheral blood, collected 28 days after the second AZD1222 dose. Receptors were obtained from an adult who received the AZD1222 COVID-19 vaccine.

This clone was counted once. The chain recombines TRBV7-8 with TRBJ1-3; D may be TRBD1 (5 bases). Germline-derived CDR1 and CDR2 are SGHVS and FQNEAQ. Deletions cut 5 bases from V and 0 bases from J, with 14 bases between. The CDR3 runs 16 residues. As DNA, the CDR3 is TGTGCCAGCAGCCGAGACTCAGGGACCTCTGGAAACACCATATATTTT. Translated, it gives CASSRDSGTSGNTIYF.

The gene calls are TRBV4-2 and TRBJ2-2; 10 positions match TRBD2. Trimming took 0 bases from V and 6 from J; bases not matched to a gene: 7. Germline CDR1 is LGHNA and CDR2 is YNFKEQ. This CDR3 spans 17 amino acids. CDR3 residues: CASSQDFSGGASGELFF. CDR3 bases: TGTGCCAGCAGCCAAGATTTCAGCGGGGGGGCCTCCGGGGAGCTGTTTTTT.

The chain couples TRBV7-3 to TRBJ2-1; D not certain. This CDR3 is 12 amino acids long. V was pared by 0 bases and J by 10 bases, with 7 bases between. Germline V gives CDR1 SGHTA, CDR2 FQGTGA. DNA for the CDR3: TGTGCCAGCAGCTTAACCCCGACCGAGCAGTTCTTC. Amino acids: CASSLTPTEQFF.

The chain couples TRBV10-3 to TRBJ1-3; D might be TRBD1 (6 bases). V was trimmed by 6 bases and J by 4 bases, leaving 10 bases between them. The CDR3 sequence is 13 residues long. Germline CDR1 is ENHRY and CDR2 is SYGVKD. Here the CDR3 DNA reads TGTGCCATCAGCAGAGGGACAGGAAACACCATATATTTT. This gives the protein CAISRGTGNTIYF.

The chain has TRBV6-6 and TRBJ1-1; 10 nucleotides match TRBD1. V gave up 6 bases and J gave up 6 bases; unmatched junction bases: 16. The CDR3 runs 17 residues. Germline CDR1 is MNHNY and CDR2 is SVGAGI (reference sequence). The CDR3 region is CASSRRVPGQGTAEAFF. The DNA of the CDR3 is TGTGCCAGCAGCCGAAGAGTCCCGGGACAGGGGACCGCTGAAGCTTTCTTT.

The gene calls are TRBV7-2 and TRBJ2-1; 8 bases align to TRBD2. V trimming: 0 bases; J trimming: 4 bases; junction bases outside the gene matches: 5. Germline V gives CDR1 SGHTA, CDR2 FQGNSA. This CDR3 is 16 amino acids long. The CDR3 loop is CASSLAGRGRYNEQFF. The DNA for the CDR3 is TGTGCCAGCAGCTTAGCCGGACGCGGGAGGTACAATGAGCAGTTCTTC.

The V gene is TRBV18, the J gene TRBJ2-1, with TRBD1 matching 8 bases. The CDR3 is made up of 16 amino acids. Germline CDR1 and CDR2: KGHSH and LQKENI. V shed 3 bases, J shed 4 bases, and the junction held 8 bases outside the gene matches. The CDR3 DNA reads TGTGCCAGCTCACCTTTCAGGGGGCGCGGGTACAATGAGCAGTTCTTC. Translation: CASSPFRGRGYNEQFF.